This T cell receptor (beta chain) was recovered during a study of CD8 T cells in ankylosing spondylitis. Study observations and caveats: Ankylosing spondylitis blood seemed to carry a telltale TCR beta motif made of several highly homologous variants.

TCRdb reanalysed the 5' RACE reads using MiXCR and keeps one entry per CDR3 protein. The data show around 480,000 distinct CDR3 sequences, 17% seen once. This clonotype was recorded many times. The antigen is undetermined. Unmatched junction bases numbered 6, after V lost 4 bases and J lost 6 bases. The CDR3 extends over 14 amino acids. Germline CDR1 reads SQVTM; CDR2 reads ANQGSEA. The chain recombines TRBV29-1 with TRBJ2-1, with 10 bases aligning to TRBD2. The sequencing input was blood, either unsorted or a sorted T cell fraction (not recorded which). The receptor comes from a male donor with ankylosing spondylitis. The CDR3 region is CSVALAGARNEQFF. CDR3 DNA: TGCAGCGTTGCGCTAGCGGGAGCTCGCAATGAGCAGTTCTTC.